Following are 2 T cell receptor beta chains from one sample sequenced in a study of cytomegalovirus exposure and HLA in healthy donors. The PCR contained 60 Vbeta and 13 Jbeta primers. This table comes from immunoSEQ multiplex PCR, and its TCRdb copy is limited to in-frame clones, with some not included. This table has under 200,000 clones, around 80% appearing once. The source material was PBMCs. These receptors were taken from a female donor in good health and CMV-seronegative.

The chain combines TRBV19 with TRBJ1-2; D is possibly TRBD1 (5 bases). Trimming took 4 bases from V and 3 from J, leaving 18 bases between them. Germline V gene data show CDR1 as LNHDA and CDR2 as SQIVND (reference sequence). This CDR3 spans 16 amino acids. The CDR3 sequence is CASSSPGLKEYYGYTF. The CDR3 region has the DNA TGTGCCAGTAGTAGCCCGGGACTGAAGGAATACTATGGCTACACCTTC.

The chain has TRBV4-1 and TRBJ2-3; 10 bases are shared with TRBD2. The CDR3 extends over 17 amino acids. Germline V gives CDR1 MGHRA, CDR2 YSYEKL. V lost 1 base and J lost 1; bases outside the gene matches: 5. The chain's CDR3 is CASSQGNGLAGTDTQYF. CDR3 bases: TGCGCCAGCAGCCAAGGTAACGGACTAGCGGGCACAGATACGCAGTATTTT.